The TCR beta chain described here comes from a study of shared clonotypes between healthy human individuals. Regarding the study as a whole: Non-shared clonotypes showed lower generation probabilities than clonotypes common to all four donors. The study drew on few donors, limiting represented genetic and exposure-history diversity.

Note on this clone: The antigen remains unidentified.

Trimming took 4 bases from V and 7 from J; bases not matched to a gene: 12. Germline V CDR1 and CDR2: MNHNY, SVGAGI (reference sequence). The CDR3 is 15 residues long. Libraries were prepared by immunoSEQ multiplex PCR; TCRdb keeps only in-frame clonotypes and omits some of them. The sample consists of millions of clones, approximately 95% of them appearing once. The sample taken for sequencing was naive CD4+ T cells sorted from blood. Subset reported: CD45RA+ positively selected. This chain links TRBV6-6 with TRBJ2-7; 8 bases agree with TRBD2. This clonotype was obtained from a man younger than 35 in good health. In DNA form, the CDR3 reads TGTGCCAGCAGTTCTGGGGGGAGCGGGAGTGGAGAGCAGTACTTC. Translated: CASSSGGSGSGEQYF.